Following are 28 T cell receptor beta chains from one sample sequenced in a study of CD8+ T cells in alopecia areata. RNA was isolated and reverse transcribed to cDNA, the sequencing template. Here immunoSEQ multiplex PCR was the method, and the copy in TCRdb shows in-frame clones only, minus some. The sample contains about 130,000 clones, roughly 58% of which appear only once. This specimen was CD4+ T cells sorted from blood, taken at week 0. The receptors here all came from a human donor with alopecia areata.

The J gene is TRBJ1-3, the V gene TRBV10-3; the D is unclear. The CDR3 covers 16 residues. Trimming stripped 1 base from V and 0 bases from J, with 10 bases between. Germline V gives CDR1 ENHRY, CDR2 SYGVKD. CDR3 sequence (DNA): TGTGCCATCAGTGAGTACAGCGACTTCTCTGGAAACACCATATATTTT. As protein: CAISEYSDFSGNTIYF.

The chain carries TRBV2 and TRBJ2-7; 9 bases line up with TRBD1. CDR3 length: 13 residues. Germline CDR1 and CDR2: SNHLY and FYNNEI. Losses at the gene ends were 5 bases for V and 5 bases for J; bases not matched to a gene: 4. The CDR3 DNA follows: TGTGCCAGCAGTCAGGGGACAGGGAACGAGCAGTACTTC. Protein product: CASSQGTGNEQYF.

This chain links TRBV11-2 with TRBJ2-1; 8 bases match TRBD2. This CDR3 comprises 13 residues. CDR1 is SGHAT and CDR2 is FQNNGV in the germline V gene. V shed 11 bases and J 0 bases; nucleotides not matched to a gene: 3. CDR3 bases: TGTGCCTACGGGGGGGCCTCCTACAATGAGCAGTTCTTC. Translation gives CAYGGASYNEQFF. The full variable domain, rest sourced from reference TRBV11-2 and TRBJ2-1, is EAGVAQSPRYKIIEKRQSVAFWCNPISGHATLYWYQQILGQGPKLLIQFQNNGVVDDSQLPKDRFSAERLKGVDSTLKIQPAKLEDSAVYLCAYGGASYNEQFFGPGTRLTVL.

J is TRBJ1-3 and V is TRBV9; D perhaps matches TRBD1 (5 bases). The CDR3 consists of 14 residues. V was cut by 0 bases and J by 3 bases, with 7 bases left in between. Germline V gene lookup returns CDR1 SGDLS and CDR2 YYNGEE. The CDR3 sequence: CASSVEGVGNTIYF. In DNA, the CDR3 is TGTGCCAGCAGCGTAGAAGGGGTTGGAAACACCATATATTTT.

CDR3 protein: CASSEMGQGHYGYTF. In DNA form, the CDR3 reads TGTGCCAGCAGTGAAATGGGACAGGGTCACTATGGCTACACCTTC. The chain uses TRBV2 and TRBJ1-2; 9 bases line up with TRBD1. This CDR3 region has 15 residues. The germline CDR1 and CDR2 sequences are SNHLY and FYNNEI. J gave up 3 bases and V 2 bases, and 4 bases lay outside the gene matches. The full variable domain, rest sourced from reference TRBV2 and TRBJ1-2, is EPEVTQTPSHQVTQMGQEVILRCVPISNHLYFYWYRQILGQKVEFLVSFYNNEISEKSEIFDDQFSVERPDGSNFTLKIRSTKLEDSAMYFCASSEMGQGHYGYTFGSGTRLTVV.

J is TRBJ2-1 and V is TRBV30, with D uncertain. The CDR3 spans 12 residues. The germline V gene encodes CDR1 GTSNPN and CDR2 SVGIG (reference sequence). Trimming took off 0 bases at V and 10 bases at J, with 10 bases between the two ends. The chain's CDR3 is CAWSVQTLEQFF. CDR3 sequence (DNA): TGTGCCTGGAGTGTACAAACTTTAGAGCAGTTCTTC. Variable domain in full (rest from reference TRBV30 and TRBJ2-1): SQTIHQWPATLVQPVGSPLSLECTVEGTSNPNLYWYRQAAGRGLQLLFYSVGIGQISSEVPQNLSASRPQDRQFILSSKKLLLSDSGFYLCAWSVQTLEQFFGPGTRLTVL.

The chain carries TRBV2 and TRBJ2-7; 9 bases are a match to TRBD1. Per germline, CDR1 SNHLY and CDR2 FYNNEI. This CDR3 has 14 amino acids. V shed 6 bases and J 5 bases; nucleotides not matched to a gene: 8. CDR3 sequence reads: CASRYGQGLNEQYF. The CDR3 coding sequence is TGTGCCAGCAGATACGGACAGGGGCTCAACGAGCAGTACTTC.

This clone was detected only a few times. V usage is TRBV4-2 and J usage is TRBJ2-1; D unresolved. The CDR3 has 15 amino acids. CDR1 and CDR2 (germline): LGHNA, YNFKEQ. The V and J ends lost 0 bases and 1 base respectively, with 7 bases between them. This CDR3 reads CASSQDWGSYNEQFF. The CDR3, as DNA: TGTGCCAGCAGCCAAGATTGGGGATCCTACAATGAGCAGTTCTTC.

The V call is TRBV10-3, the J call TRBJ2-2, with 10 bases matching TRBD2. The V gene end was trimmed by 6 bases and the J gene end by 6 bases; junction bases not matched to a gene: 19. Germline assignment: CDR1 ENHRY and CDR2 SYGVKD. The CDR3 runs 19 residues. The CDR3 bases are TGTGCCATCAGAGCTAGCGGGAGCCCTCGAACGCACCCCGCCGGGGAGCTGTTTTTT. This encodes CAIRASGSPRTHPAGELFF.

V and J are TRBV14 and TRBJ1-2; 8 nucleotides agree with TRBD1. The CDR3 is 14 residues long. Trimming removed 0 bases from V and 8 bases from J; junction bases left unmatched: 5. CDR1 and CDR2 from the germline V gene are SGHDN and FVKESK. This CDR3 is CASSQELTGDGYTF. Here the CDR3 DNA reads TGTGCCAGCAGCCAAGAATTGACAGGGGACGGCTACACCTTC.

This rearrangement joins TRBV5-6 to TRBJ1-6; D is unresolved. V lost 1 base, J lost 9 bases, and 14 bases lay in between. The CDR3 runs 15 residues. Germline values: CDR1 SGHDT, CDR2 YYEEEE. The CDR3 sequence is CASSLQGLGLSPLHF. As DNA, the CDR3 is TGTGCCAGCAGCTTGCAAGGGTTGGGCCTTTCACCCCTCCACTTT.

This clone has just a few counts. The chain has TRBV10-3 and TRBJ2-5; 13 positions agree with TRBD2. The ends lost 8 bases at V and 2 bases at J; junction bases unmatched: 5. This CDR3 spans 15 amino acids. Germline CDR1 ENHRY, CDR2 SYGVKD. The CDR3 here is CAIAQLAGGQETQYF. The CDR3 nucleotides are TGTGCCATCGCTCAACTAGCGGGAGGGCAAGAGACCCAGTACTTC.

Comments on this clone: This is likely a read error, given that the CDR3 carries no conserved phenylalanine or tryptophan at its end. The rearrangement uses TRBV6-5 and TRBJ1-2; D perhaps matches TRBD1 (5 bases). Trimming cost V 10 bases and J 4 bases, with 16 bases left between them. CDR3 length: 13 amino acids. In germline, CDR1 is MNHEY, CDR2 SVGAGI. CDR3 sequence (DNA): TGTGCCATACGCCCAGGGCGTGGCTATGGCTACACCATC. This encodes CAIRPGRGYGYTI.

V gene TRBV7-2 combines with J gene TRBJ2-7, with 9 positions matching TRBD2. The CDR3 has 14 amino acids. The trim removed 2 bases at V and 5 bases at J, leaving 4 bases unmatched. Germline CDR1 and CDR2: SGHTA and FQGNSA. CDR3 in amino acids: CASSLRREGNEQYF. The DNA for the CDR3 is TGTGCCAGCAGCTTAAGGCGGGAGGGGAACGAGCAGTACTTC.

This clone was observed a handful of times. The chain has TRBV29-1 and TRBJ1-1; D gene unclear. The V end lost 0 bases, the J end lost 0 bases, and 5 bases lay between the germline ends. The CDR3 totals 13 residues. Per germline, CDR1 SQVTM and CDR2 ANQGSEA. CDR3 coding DNA: TGCAGCGTTGAAGAGCACCTGAACACTGAAGCTTTCTTT. Its protein product is CSVEEHLNTEAFF.

This clone was seen a handful of times. This sequence joins TRBV2 and TRBJ2-7; D not resolved. The length of the CDR3 is 11 residues. Trimming left V 1 base short and J 6 bases short, with 4 bases between. Germline V gene data show CDR1 as SNHLY and CDR2 as FYNNEI. CDR3: CASSEVGEQYF. CDR3 sequence (DNA): TGTGCCAGCAGTGAAGTAGGCGAGCAGTACTTC.

V is TRBV2 and J is TRBJ2-3, with TRBD1 as a possible D gene (5 bases). Germline V CDR1 and CDR2: SNHLY, FYNNEI. The CDR3 totals 14 residues. Between the trimmed V and J ends, which lost 1 base and 4 bases, there was a span of 9 bases. The CDR3 region has the DNA TGTGCCAGCAGTGAAGGGACAATTGCAGATACGCAGTATTTT. This encodes CASSEGTIADTQYF.

This chain links TRBV4-1 with TRBJ2-7; no firm D call. CDR3 length: 14 residues. Germline values: CDR1 MGHRA, CDR2 YSYEKL. Trimming stripped 0 bases from V and 2 bases from J, with 8 bases between. CDR3 sequence: CASSQDIPTYEQYF. The DNA of the CDR3 is TGCGCCAGCAGCCAAGATATTCCAACCTACGAGCAGTACTTC.

The J gene is TRBJ2-3, the V gene TRBV2; 11 bases align to TRBD2. The CDR3 contains 17 residues. Trimming took 5 bases from V and 6 from J; bases not matched to a gene: 13. Per germline, CDR1 SNHLY and CDR2 FYNNEI. The CDR3 DNA reads as TGTGCCAGCAGTATCAGCCATAGCGGGGGGGGCGCGGATACGCAGTATTTT. It yields the protein CASSISHSGGGADTQYF.

Remarks on this clone: The junction shows a germline mismatch at one end, possibly a read error. This sequence joins TRBV6-5 and TRBJ1-2, with 7 bases fitting TRBD1. The CDR3 is 15 residues long. CDR1 MNHEY and CDR2 SVGAGI come from the germline V gene. For the CDR3, the DNA is TGTGCCAGCAGCTACTTCGGACGACAGGGCCATGGCTACACCTTC. Protein: CASSYFGRQGHGYTF.

This clone was seen once. The chain carries TRBV5-1 and TRBJ2-1; D is possibly TRBD2 (6 bases). Trimming took off 1 base at V and 5 bases at J, with 13 bases between the two ends. In germline, CDR1 is SGHRS, CDR2 YFSETQ. There are 15 residues in the CDR3. CDR3 loop: CASSLRGLEDNEQFF. The CDR3 coding sequence is TGCGCCAGCAGCTTGAGGGGACTGGAAGACAATGAGCAGTTCTTC.

This chain joins TRBV7-9 and TRBJ1-1, with D possibly TRBD1 on 6 matching bases. The V and J ends lost 5 bases and 0 bases respectively, with 10 bases between them. CDR1 is SEHNR, CDR2 FQNEAQ, per germline (reference sequence). This CDR3 spans 14 amino acids. CDR3 in DNA: TGTGCCAGCAGCGCGGGACAACTGAACACTGAAGCTTTCTTT. Its protein is CASSAGQLNTEAFF.

The genes are TRBV7-9 and TRBJ2-7, with D tentatively TRBD2 (6 bases). The CDR3 consists of 15 residues. From germline, CDR1 is SEHNR and CDR2 FQNEAQ (reference sequence). With 7 bases removed from V and 3 bases from J, the gap between germline ends came to 19 bases. The CDR3 bases are TGTGCCAGCACTTCCGCGGGGCAGGGAAACTACGAGCAGTACTTC. Amino acid sequence: CASTSAGQGNYEQYF.

The CDR3, as DNA: TGTGCCAGCAGCCTCCGGCGGCCCTCCTCTGGAAACACCATATATTTT. It translates to CASSLRRPSSGNTIYF. This chain uses TRBV7-2 with TRBJ1-3; D is ambiguous. V was shortened by 5 bases and J by 0 bases, with 14 bases between the two germline ends. The CDR3 extends over 16 amino acids. CDR1 is SGHTA and CDR2 is FQGNSA in the germline V gene.

This clone was seen a few times. The chain couples TRBV2 to TRBJ1-2; D gene ambiguous. Trimming left V 4 bases short and J 4 bases short, with 10 bases between. Germline V gives CDR1 SNHLY, CDR2 FYNNEI. This CDR3 spans 13 amino acids. CDR3 nucleotides: TGTGCCAGCAGTGTAAACAACCCCTATGGCTACACCTTC. Amino acids: CASSVNNPYGYTF.

The chain employs TRBV18 and TRBJ2-7; D is ambiguous. The ends were cut back, 6 bases at V and 2 bases at J, with 11 bases in the middle. CDR3 size: 13 residues. Germline V gives CDR1 KGHSH, CDR2 LQKENI. The CDR3 loop is CASSLGPTYEQYF. The DNA for the CDR3 is TGTGCCAGCTCGCTCGGGCCGACCTACGAGCAGTACTTC.

The rearrangement links TRBV9 to TRBJ2-7; D gene unclear. V shed 1 base and J shed 0 bases, with 8 bases lying between them. Per germline, CDR1 SGDLS and CDR2 YYNGEE. This CDR3 spans 14 amino acids. The CDR3 here is CASSVSTVSYEQYF. For the CDR3, the DNA is TGTGCCAGCAGCGTAAGCACAGTCTCCTACGAGCAGTACTTC. Looking up the rest from reference TRBV9 and TRBJ2-7 gives the full variable domain: DSGVTQTPKHLITATGQRVTLRCSPRSGDLSVYWYQQSLDQGLQFLIQYYNGEERAKGNILERFSAQQFPDLHSELNLSSLELGDSALYFCASSVSTVSYEQYFGPGTRLTVT.

This clone was picked up a small number of times. The rearrangement joins TRBV7-2 to TRBJ2-1; TRBD2 is a possible D gene (5 bases). Trimming took 5 bases from V and 5 from J, leaving 22 bases between them. The CDR3 runs 17 residues. Germline V gene data show CDR1 as SGHTA and CDR2 as FQGNSA. The CDR3 DNA is TGTGCCAGCAGCGCCGGACTGTCGACTGGCCAGCACAATGAGCAGTTCTTC. It codes for CASSAGLSTGQHNEQFF.